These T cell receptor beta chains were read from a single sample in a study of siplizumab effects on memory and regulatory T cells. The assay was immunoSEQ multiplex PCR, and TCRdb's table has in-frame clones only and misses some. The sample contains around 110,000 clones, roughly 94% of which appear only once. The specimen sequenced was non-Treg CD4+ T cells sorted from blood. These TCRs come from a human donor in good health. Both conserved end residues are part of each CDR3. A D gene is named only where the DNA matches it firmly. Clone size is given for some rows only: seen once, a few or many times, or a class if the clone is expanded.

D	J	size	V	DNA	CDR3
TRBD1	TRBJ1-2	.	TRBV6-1	TGTGCCAGCAGTGACTCGTTGGGACAGGGAATTGGGGGCTTC	CASSDSLGQGIGGF
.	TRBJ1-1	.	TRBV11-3	TGTGCCAGCAGCTTAGTGATGAACACTGAAGCTTTCTTT	CASSLVMNTEAFF
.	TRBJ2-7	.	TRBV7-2	TGTGCCAGCAGCTTAGCGCCAGGGGGGGGAGCCGAGCAGTACTTC	CASSLAPGGGAEQYF
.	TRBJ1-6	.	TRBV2	TGTGCCAGCCAGAAATCCCGGGAGGCACCCCTCCACTTT	CASQKSREAPLHF
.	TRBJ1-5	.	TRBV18	TGTGCCAGCTCACCAAGGCGGGCCACTAGCAATCAGCCCCAGCATTTT	CASSPRRATSNQPQHF
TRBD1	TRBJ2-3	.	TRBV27	TGTGCCAGCGCCCTAGATCCCAGGGGGCGGACAGATACGCAGTATTTT	CASALDPRGRTDTQYF
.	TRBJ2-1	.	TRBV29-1	TGCAGCGTTGTCGAGGGGAGTAAAAGCTCCTACAATGAGCAGTTCTTC	CSVVEGSKSSYNEQFF
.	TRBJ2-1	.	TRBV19	TGTGCCAGTAGAGCCCATATCGGGGGCAGGGGGGTCTCCTACAATGAGCAGTTCTTC	CASRAHIGGRGVSYNEQFF
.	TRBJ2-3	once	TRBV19	TGTGCCAGTAGTCCCCCCGGGACAAAAAGGGTTGATACGCAGTATTTT	CASSPPGTKRVDTQYF
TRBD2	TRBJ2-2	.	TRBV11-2	TGTGCCAGCAGCTTAAGTGGCGGGAGGTCCGGGGAGCTGTTTTTT	CASSLSGGRSGELFF
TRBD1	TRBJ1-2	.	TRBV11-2	TGTGCCAGCAGCACCTACAGGGGTACTAACTATGGCTACACCTTC	CASSTYRGTNYGYTF
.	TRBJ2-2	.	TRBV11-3	TGTGCCAGCAGCACAGGGTTCGGGGAGCTGTTTTTT	CASSTGFGELFF
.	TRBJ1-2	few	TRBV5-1	TGCGCCAGCAGCTTGGCCGTCCCCATTCTCGGCTACACCTTC	CASSLAVPILGYTF
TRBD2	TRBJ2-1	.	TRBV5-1	TGCGCCAGCGGCGGACTAGCGGGAGGGGTGAATGAGCAGTTCTTC	CASGGLAGGVNEQFF
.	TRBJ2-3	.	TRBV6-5	TGTGCCAGCAGCCTTCAGAGTGCTAGCACAGATACGCAGTATTTT	CASSLQSASTDTQYF
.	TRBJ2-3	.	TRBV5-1	TGCGCCAGCAGCTTGGAGAATGATAGGGATACGCAGTATTTT	CASSLENDRDTQYF
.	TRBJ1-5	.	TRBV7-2	TGTGCCAGCAGCCAACAATCCCGGGGCAATCAGCCCCAGCATTTT	CASSQQSRGNQPQHF
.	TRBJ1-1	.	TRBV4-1	TGCGCCAGCAGCCGTGGACAGAACACTGAAGCTTTCTTT	CASSRGQNTEAFF
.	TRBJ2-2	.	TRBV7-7	TGTGCCAGCAGCCAGGGGGGCACCGGGGAGCTGTTTTTT	CASSQGGTGELFF
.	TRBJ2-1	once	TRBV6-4	TGTGCCAGCAGCCTCGCGGGATCCCGCAGCGATGAGCAGTTCTTC	CASSLAGSRSDEQFF
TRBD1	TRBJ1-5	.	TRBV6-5	TGTGCCAGCAGAACCGGGACAGGCAACAATCAGCCCCAGCATTTT	CASRTGTGNNQPQHF
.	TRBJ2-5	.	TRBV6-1	TGTGCCAGCAGTGAAAGTCGCCCCTCAGGGACCCAGTACTTC	CASSESRPSGTQYF
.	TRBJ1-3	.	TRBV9	TGTGCCAGCAGTGACGGACAGTCTGGAAACACCATATATTTT	CASSDGQSGNTIYF
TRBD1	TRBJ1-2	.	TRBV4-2	TGTGCCAGCGGAGCGGGACAGCCTAACTATGGCTACACCTTC	CASGAGQPNYGYTF
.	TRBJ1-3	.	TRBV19	TGTGCCAGTAGTCCCAGGACAGACGAAATAACCTTT	CASSPRTDEITF
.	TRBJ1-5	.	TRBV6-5	TGTGCCAGCAGTTATTTACAGAACAATCAGCCCCAGCATTTT	CASSYLQNNQPQHF
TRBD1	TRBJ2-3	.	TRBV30	TGTGCCTGGAACCTCCTCCGGGACAGGGGGCTTGGAGATACGCAGTATTTT	CAWNLLRDRGLGDTQYF
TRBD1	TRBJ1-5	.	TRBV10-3	TGTGCCATCAGTGGGGGGGACAGGGGAAATCAGCCCCAGCATTTT	CAISGGDRGNQPQHF
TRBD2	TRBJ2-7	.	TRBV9	TGTGCCAGCAGCGTAGCAACGGGACTAGCGGGGGGGTACGAGCAGTACTTC	CASSVATGLAGGYEQYF